The 24 T cell receptor beta chains in this list originate from one sample, sequenced in a study of vaccination effects on CD4 cells after COVID-19. This table comes from immunoSEQ multiplex PCR, and its TCRdb copy is limited to in-frame clones, with some not included. The sample has 40,000 to 50,000 clones, approximately 70% seen once. No antigens are known for them. CD4+ T cells specific for antigen were expanded with viral peptide pools by the ViraFEST assay before sequencing. Isolation of CD4+ T cells took place after 10 days of culture. Documented for the person is a PCR-confirmed SARS-CoV-2 infection occurring between March and December 2020. Material: CD4+ T cells from PBMCs cultured with a peptide pool, obtained before COVID-19 vaccination. The receptors come from a human donor who had a prior SARS-CoV-2 infection.

V and J are TRBV10-3 and TRBJ2-1, with D possibly matching TRBD1 (5 bases). Per the germline V gene, CDR1 is ENHRY and CDR2 is SYGVKD. Trimming removed 6 bases at V and 7 bases at J, with 19 bases between. This CDR3 is built from 15 residues. Here the CDR3 reads CAIRGRGHSGNEQFF. CDR3 in DNA: TGTGCCATCAGGGGAAGGGGCCATAGTGGGAATGAGCAGTTCTTC.

The table lists this clone with a few counts. The V call is TRBV21-1, the J call TRBJ2-2; the tabulated D call, TRBD1, remains unverified against the DNA. TRBV21-1 represents a pseudogene. This CDR3 spans 17 amino acids. In DNA, the CDR3 is TGTGCCAGCAGCAAAGAGGGACAGGGGACGAACACCGGGGAGCTGTTTTTT. Its protein is CASSKEGQGTNTGELFF.

The rearrangement uses TRBV18 and TRBJ2-4, with D perhaps given as TRBD1 or TRBD2 (5 bases each). This CDR3 is 17 amino acids long. Germline V gene sequence: CDR1 KGHSH, CDR2 LQKENI. V was trimmed by 2 bases and J by 0 bases, leaving 14 bases between them. CDR3 in amino acids: CASSPRGASLAKNIQYF. DNA for the CDR3: TGTGCCAGCTCACCAAGGGGAGCGTCCTTAGCCAAAAACATTCAGTACTTC.

The chain employs TRBV5-1 and TRBJ2-7; D is possibly TRBD1 or TRBD2 (5 bases each). Trimming pared 4 bases from V and 5 bases from J, leaving 13 bases between. Germline V gives CDR1 SGHRS, CDR2 YFSETQ. The CDR3 spans 13 residues. The CDR3 spells CASSPPGADEQYF. CDR3 bases: TGCGCCAGCAGCCCCCCCGGGGCCGACGAGCAGTACTTC.

V is TRBV5-6 and J is TRBJ2-5, with 8 bases aligning to TRBD2. Germline V gene data show CDR1 as SGHDT and CDR2 as YYEEEE. This CDR3 comprises 15 residues. V gave up 0 bases and J gave up 2 bases; unmatched junction bases: 3. CDR3 in DNA: TGTGCCAGCAGCTTGGTCGGGAGGGCTCAAGAGACCCAGTACTTC. Protein product: CASSLVGRAQETQYF.

With respect to this clone: An end of the junction does not agree with germline; a read error may underlie this. V is TRBV29-1 and J is TRBJ1-4; D not certain. This CDR3 region has 11 residues. The germline V gene has CDR1 SQVTM and CDR2 ANQGSEA. This CDR3 is CSVESNEKLFF. Here the CDR3 DNA reads TGCAGCGTTGAGTCTAACGAAAAACTGTTTTTT.

This clone was recorded a few times. The chain employs TRBV5-4 and TRBJ2-2; 9 nucleotides match TRBD1. Germline values: CDR1 SGHNT, CDR2 YYREEE (reference sequence). This CDR3 has 15 amino acids. Losses at the gene ends were 4 bases for V and 5 bases for J; bases not matched to a gene: 6. Here the CDR3 reads CASSPGQGRTGELFF. The CDR3 DNA reads TGTGCCAGCAGCCCGGGACAGGGAAGAACCGGGGAGCTGTTTTTT.

The chain combines TRBV5-1 with TRBJ1-1; D is uncertain. This CDR3 is 13 amino acids long. The germline V gene has CDR1 SGHRS and CDR2 YFSETQ. The V gene lost 2 bases and the J gene lost 1 base, with 6 bases spanning the gap. The chain's CDR3 is CASSFAGNTEAFF. CDR3 nucleotides: TGCGCCAGCAGCTTTGCGGGGAACACTGAAGCTTTCTTT.

This clone showed up just a few times. The gene calls are TRBV7-2 and TRBJ1-5; TRBD1 might be the D (6 bases). From germline, CDR1 is SGHTA and CDR2 FQGNSA. There are 13 residues in the CDR3. V was shortened by 2 bases and J by 5 bases, with 7 bases between the two germline ends. DNA of the CDR3: TGTGCCAGCAGCTTAAACAGGGATCAGCCCCAGCATTTT. Its translation is CASSLNRDQPQHF.

The genes are TRBV3-1 (or the pseudogene TRBV3-2) and TRBJ1-2; D might be TRBD1 (5 bases). This CDR3 spans 15 amino acids. Trimming cost V 2 bases and J 6 bases, with 16 bases left between them. Germline V CDR1 and CDR2: LGHDT, YNNKEL (reference sequence). The CDR3 spells CASSQPPGRADGYTF. Here the CDR3 DNA reads TGTGCCAGCAGCCAACCCCCGGGGCGGGCAGATGGCTACACCTTC.

The gene calls are TRBV19 and TRBJ2-4; D ambiguous. Germline values: CDR1 LNHDA, CDR2 SQIVND (reference sequence). The CDR3 extends over 14 amino acids. The V and J ends lost 2 bases and 0 bases respectively, with 5 bases between them. The CDR3 loop is CASSISIAKNIQYF. The DNA of the CDR3 is TGTGCCAGTAGTATATCCATAGCCAAAAACATTCAGTACTTC.

This clone was observed once. The V call is TRBV10-2, the J call TRBJ2-5; tentatively, D is TRBD2 (5 bases). The CDR3 has 13 amino acids. V lost 6 bases and J lost 4, with 12 bases in between. Per the germline V gene, CDR1 is WSHSY and CDR2 is SAAADI. The CDR3 reads CASSLAGGETQYF. The DNA of the CDR3 is TGCGCCAGCAGCCTCGCGGGTGGAGAGACCCAGTACTTC.

In its sample, this clone was seen a few times. This chain uses TRBV2 with TRBJ2-7, with 12 bases that match TRBD2. The CDR3 spans 15 residues. CDR1 and CDR2 from the germline V gene are SNHLY and FYNNEI. V shed 5 bases and J 7 bases; nucleotides not matched to a gene: 9. CDR3 bases: TGTGCCAGCAGTTCTAGCGGGGGGGCTCCACTAGAGCAGTACTTC. It is translated as CASSSSGGAPLEQYF.

The rearrangement joins TRBV5-1 to TRBJ2-3; TRBD2 might be the D (6 bases). V dropped 0 bases and J dropped 3 bases, with 8 bases sitting between them. Per germline, CDR1 SGHRS and CDR2 YFSETQ. This CDR3 comprises 14 residues. The CDR3 DNA sequence: TGCGCCAGCAGCTTGGGTCTAGCGACAGATACGCAGTATTTT. It codes for CASSLGLATDTQYF.

The rearrangement links TRBV6-5 to TRBJ2-5, with TRBD1 identical over 7 bases. CDR3 length: 14 residues. In germline, CDR1 is MNHEY, CDR2 SVGAGI. J gave up 1 base and V 5 bases, and 4 bases lay outside the gene matches. The CDR3 sequence is CASSHRDSQETQYF. The CDR3 coding sequence is TGTGCCAGCAGTCACCGGGACAGCCAAGAGACCCAGTACTTC.

The CDR3 coding sequence is TGTGCCAGTAGTATGGCGAGGACATTTATTAACTATGGCTACACCTTC. It codes for CASSMARTFINYGYTF. The chain has TRBV19 and TRBJ1-2, with D possibly being TRBD1 (5 bases). The CDR3 runs 16 residues. Germline V CDR1 and CDR2: LNHDA, SQIVND (reference sequence). V lost 3 bases and J lost 1, with 15 bases in between.

The chain couples TRBV11-3 to TRBJ2-3; D unresolved. V was shortened by 2 bases and J by 3 bases, with 9 bases between the two germline ends. The CDR3 sequence is 14 residues long. Germline assignment: CDR1 SGHNT and CDR2 YENEEA. CDR3 nucleotide sequence: TGTGCCAGCAGCTTAAATATTGGGACAGATACGCAGTATTTT. Translated, it gives CASSLNIGTDTQYF.

The V and J genes are TRBV21-1 and TRBJ2-3; whether TRBD1, the table's D call, matches the DNA was not checked. TRBV21-1 is an annotated pseudogene. The CDR3 has 16 residues. The CDR3 nucleotides read TGTGCCAGCAGCAGGTCTACAGGGGAGGGCACAGATACGCAGTATTTT. The encoded protein is CASSRSTGEGTDTQYF.

The chain employs TRBV4-2 and TRBJ1-2; D gene unclear. Trimming shortened V by 4 bases and J by 3 bases, and 12 bases separated the two germline ends. CDR1 and CDR2 from the germline V gene are LGHNA and YNFKEQ. The CDR3 extends over 14 amino acids. Here the CDR3 reads CASSRRTSDYGYTF. For the CDR3, the DNA is TGTGCCAGCAGCCGCCGGACTTCCGACTATGGCTACACCTTC.

This clone was recorded a few times. J is TRBJ1-2 and V is TRBV5-1, with D possibly matching TRBD1 (6 bases). V was pared by 0 bases and J by 5 bases, with 17 bases between. The germline CDR1 and CDR2 sequences are SGHRS and YFSETQ. The CDR3 loop spans 16 amino acids. The CDR3 loop is CASSLGIGQSFYGYTF. As DNA, the CDR3 is TGCGCCAGCAGCTTGGGGATAGGACAGTCCTTTTATGGCTACACCTTC.

Written as DNA, the CDR3 is TGTGCCAGCAGCGGCGGGACTACCCCAGATACGCAGTATTTT. This translates into CASSGGTTPDTQYF. The chain uses TRBV9 and TRBJ2-3; 7 positions agree with TRBD2. The germline CDR1 and CDR2 sequences are SGDLS and YYNGEE. V lost 3 bases to trimming and J lost 4 bases; unmatched junction nucleotides: 5. This CDR3 is built from 14 residues.

J is TRBJ2-7 and V is TRBV5-8, with a tentative D call TRBD2 (6 bases). There are 14 residues in the CDR3. Trimming left V 4 bases short and J 2 bases short, with 13 bases between. From germline, CDR1 is SGHTS and CDR2 YDEGEE. The CDR3 sequence: CASSLPGEAYEQYF. The CDR3 DNA follows: TGTGCCAGCAGCCTGCCCGGGGAGGCCTACGAGCAGTACTTC.

V is TRBV6-5 and J is TRBJ2-2, with a tentative D call TRBD1 (5 bases). This CDR3 is 15 amino acids long. V was cut by 5 bases and J by 7 bases, with 17 bases left in between. Germline V gene lookup returns CDR1 MNHEY and CDR2 SVGAGI. The CDR3 DNA sequence: TGTGCCAGCAGTACCGCTTCAGGGTCGGACGGGGAGCTGTTTTTT. Translated: CASSTASGSDGELFF.

CDR3: CASSLGGTYYGYTF. CDR3 bases: TGTGCCAGCAGCTTGGGGGGGACCTACTATGGCTACACCTTC. V usage is TRBV7-2 and J usage is TRBJ1-2, with D possibly TRBD1 on 5 matching bases. The germline gives CDR1 SGHTA, CDR2 FQGNSA. The CDR3 is made up of 14 amino acids. V dropped 3 bases and J dropped 3 bases, with 11 bases sitting between them.